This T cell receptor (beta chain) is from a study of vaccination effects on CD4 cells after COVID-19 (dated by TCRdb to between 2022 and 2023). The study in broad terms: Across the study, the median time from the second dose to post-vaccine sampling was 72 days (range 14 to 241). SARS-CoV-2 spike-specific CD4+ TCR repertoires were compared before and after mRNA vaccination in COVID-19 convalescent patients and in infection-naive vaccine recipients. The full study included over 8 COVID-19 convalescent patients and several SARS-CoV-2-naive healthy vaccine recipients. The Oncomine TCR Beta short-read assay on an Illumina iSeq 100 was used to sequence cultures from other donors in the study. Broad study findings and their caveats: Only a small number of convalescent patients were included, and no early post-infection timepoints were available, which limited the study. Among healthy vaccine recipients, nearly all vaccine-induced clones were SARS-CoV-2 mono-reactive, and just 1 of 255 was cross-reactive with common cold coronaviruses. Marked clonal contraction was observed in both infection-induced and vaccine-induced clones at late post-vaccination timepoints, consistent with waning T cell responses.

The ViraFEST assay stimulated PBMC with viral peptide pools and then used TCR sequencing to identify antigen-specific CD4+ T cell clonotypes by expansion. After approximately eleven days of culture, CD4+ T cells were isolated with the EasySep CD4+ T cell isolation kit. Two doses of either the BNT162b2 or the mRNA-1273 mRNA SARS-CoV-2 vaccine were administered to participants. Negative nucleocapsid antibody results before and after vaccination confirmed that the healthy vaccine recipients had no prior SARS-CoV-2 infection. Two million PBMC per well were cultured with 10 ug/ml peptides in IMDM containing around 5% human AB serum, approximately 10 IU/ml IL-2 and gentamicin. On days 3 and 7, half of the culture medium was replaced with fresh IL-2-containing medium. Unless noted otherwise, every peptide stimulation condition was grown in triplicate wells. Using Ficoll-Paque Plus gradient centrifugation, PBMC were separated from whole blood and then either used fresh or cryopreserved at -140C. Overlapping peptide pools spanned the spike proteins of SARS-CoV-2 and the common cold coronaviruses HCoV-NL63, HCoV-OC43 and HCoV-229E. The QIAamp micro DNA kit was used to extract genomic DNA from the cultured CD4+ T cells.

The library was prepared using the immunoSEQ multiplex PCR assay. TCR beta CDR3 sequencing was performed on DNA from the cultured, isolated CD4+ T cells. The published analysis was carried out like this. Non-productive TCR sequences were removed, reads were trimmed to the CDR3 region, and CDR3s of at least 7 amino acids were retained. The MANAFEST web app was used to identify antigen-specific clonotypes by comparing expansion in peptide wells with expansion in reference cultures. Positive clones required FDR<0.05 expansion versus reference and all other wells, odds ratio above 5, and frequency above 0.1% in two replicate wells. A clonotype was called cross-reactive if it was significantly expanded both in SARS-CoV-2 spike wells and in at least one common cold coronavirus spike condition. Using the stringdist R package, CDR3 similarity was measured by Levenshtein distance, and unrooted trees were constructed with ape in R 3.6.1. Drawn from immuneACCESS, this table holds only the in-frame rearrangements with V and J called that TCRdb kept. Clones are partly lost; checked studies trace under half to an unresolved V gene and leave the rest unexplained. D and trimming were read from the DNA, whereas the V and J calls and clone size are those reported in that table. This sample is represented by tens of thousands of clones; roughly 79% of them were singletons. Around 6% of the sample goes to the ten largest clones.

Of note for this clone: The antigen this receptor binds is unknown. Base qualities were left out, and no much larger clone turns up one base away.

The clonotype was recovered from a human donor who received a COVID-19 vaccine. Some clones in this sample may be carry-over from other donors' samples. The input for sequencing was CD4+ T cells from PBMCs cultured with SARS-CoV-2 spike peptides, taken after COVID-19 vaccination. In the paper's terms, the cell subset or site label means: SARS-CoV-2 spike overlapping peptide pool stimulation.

At the DNA level, the sequence is TGTGCCAGCAGTGAGGGGACTGCGACTGGAAACACCATATATTTT. Its coded protein is CASSEGTATGNTIYF. The chain employs TRBV2 and TRBJ1-3; TRBD1 could be the D gene, as 5 bases match. The junction carries 11 bases between V and J, which are trimmed by 3 bases and 2 bases respectively. Looking up the germline V gene yields CDR1 SNHLY and CDR2 FYNNEI. The CDR3 covers 15 residues, taking in both the cysteine and the phenylalanine. Only the CDR3 portion is preserved as DNA: 45 bases, with reading frame beginning at the first base.